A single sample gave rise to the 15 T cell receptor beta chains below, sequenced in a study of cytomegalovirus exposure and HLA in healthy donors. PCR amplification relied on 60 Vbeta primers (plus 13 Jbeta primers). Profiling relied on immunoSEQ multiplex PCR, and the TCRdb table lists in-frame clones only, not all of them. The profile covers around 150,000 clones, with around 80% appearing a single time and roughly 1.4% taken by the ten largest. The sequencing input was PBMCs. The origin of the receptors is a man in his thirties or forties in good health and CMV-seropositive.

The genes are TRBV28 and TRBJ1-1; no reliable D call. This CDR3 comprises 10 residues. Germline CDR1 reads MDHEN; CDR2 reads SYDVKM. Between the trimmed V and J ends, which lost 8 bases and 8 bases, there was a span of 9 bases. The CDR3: CASRAGEAFF. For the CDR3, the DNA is TGTGCCAGCCGGGCGGGGGAAGCTTTCTTT.

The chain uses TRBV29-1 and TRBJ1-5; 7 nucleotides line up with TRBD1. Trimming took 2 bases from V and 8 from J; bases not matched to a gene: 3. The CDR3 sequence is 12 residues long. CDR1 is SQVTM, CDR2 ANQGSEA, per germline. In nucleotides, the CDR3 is TGCAGCGTTGAAATAGGGGGCGAGCCCCAGCATTTT. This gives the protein CSVEIGGEPQHF.

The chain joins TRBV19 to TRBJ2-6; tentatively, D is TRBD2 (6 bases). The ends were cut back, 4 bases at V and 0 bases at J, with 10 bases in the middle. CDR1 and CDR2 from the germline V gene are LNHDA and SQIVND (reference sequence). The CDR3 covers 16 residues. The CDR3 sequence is CASSKPGLSGANVLTF. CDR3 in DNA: TGTGCCAGTAGTAAGCCGGGACTCTCTGGGGCCAACGTCCTGACTTTC.

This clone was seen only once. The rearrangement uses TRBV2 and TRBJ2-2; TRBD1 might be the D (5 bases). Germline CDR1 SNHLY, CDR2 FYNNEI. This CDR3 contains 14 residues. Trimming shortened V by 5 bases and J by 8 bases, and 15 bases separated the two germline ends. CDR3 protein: CASSLTEPPGELFF. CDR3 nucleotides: TGTGCCAGCAGTTTGACAGAACCACCGGGGGAGCTGTTTTTT.

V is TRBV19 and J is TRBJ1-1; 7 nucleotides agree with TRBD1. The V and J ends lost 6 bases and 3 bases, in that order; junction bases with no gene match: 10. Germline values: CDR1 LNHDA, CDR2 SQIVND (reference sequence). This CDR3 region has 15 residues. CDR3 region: CASSPDRWGHTEAFF. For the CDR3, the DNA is TGTGCCAGTAGCCCGGACAGGTGGGGTCACACTGAAGCTTTCTTT.

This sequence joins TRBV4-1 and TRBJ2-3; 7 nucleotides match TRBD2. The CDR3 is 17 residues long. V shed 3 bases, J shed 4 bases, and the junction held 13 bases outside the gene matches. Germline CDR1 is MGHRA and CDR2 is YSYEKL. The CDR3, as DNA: TGCGCCAGCAGCCACACACAGCTGGGAGGGGTGTCAGATACGCAGTATTTT. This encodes CASSHTQLGGVSDTQYF.

The CDR3 DNA reads as TGTGCCAGCAGCTTAATGGGACTAGTAGAGGAGACCCAGTACTTC. This encodes CASSLMGLVEETQYF. The V call is TRBV7-3, the J call TRBJ2-5; 8 bases fit TRBD2. The CDR3 totals 15 residues. In germline, CDR1 is SGHTA, CDR2 FQGTGA. Trimming took 1 base from V and 5 from J; bases not matched to a gene: 6.

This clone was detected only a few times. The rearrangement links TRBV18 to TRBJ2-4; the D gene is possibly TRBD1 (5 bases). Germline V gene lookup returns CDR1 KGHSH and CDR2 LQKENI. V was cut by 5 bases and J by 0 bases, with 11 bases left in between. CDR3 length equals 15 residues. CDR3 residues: CASSEQRGAKNIQYF. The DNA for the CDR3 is TGTGCCAGCTCAGAACAAAGGGGAGCCAAAAACATTCAGTACTTC.

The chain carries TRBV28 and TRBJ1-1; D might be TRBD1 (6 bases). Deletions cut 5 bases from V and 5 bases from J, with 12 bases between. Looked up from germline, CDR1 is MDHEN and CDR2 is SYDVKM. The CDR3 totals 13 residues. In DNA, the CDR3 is TGTGCCAGCAGTGTGAGGGGGTTGACTGAAGCTTTCTTT. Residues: CASSVRGLTEAFF.

CDR3 nucleotide sequence: TGTGCCAGTAGTCGGGGGGGCGAGGGTGGCACTGAAGCTTTCTTT. This translates into CASSRGGEGGTEAFF. The V gene is TRBV19, the J gene TRBJ1-1; D may be TRBD1 (6 bases). This CDR3 has 15 amino acids. The germline CDR1 and CDR2 sequences are LNHDA and SQIVND (reference sequence). Trimming left V 5 bases short and J 4 bases short, with 17 bases between.

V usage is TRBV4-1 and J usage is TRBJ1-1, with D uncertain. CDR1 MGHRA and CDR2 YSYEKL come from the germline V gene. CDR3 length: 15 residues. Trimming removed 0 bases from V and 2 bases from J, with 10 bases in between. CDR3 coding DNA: TGCGCCAGCAGCCAAGATCTAGGAGCCAACACTGAAGCTTTCTTT. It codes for CASSQDLGANTEAFF.

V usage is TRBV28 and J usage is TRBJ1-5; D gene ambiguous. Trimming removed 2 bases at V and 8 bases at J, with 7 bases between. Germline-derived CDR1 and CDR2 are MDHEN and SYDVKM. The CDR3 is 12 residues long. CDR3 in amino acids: CASSLIPEPQHF. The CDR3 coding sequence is TGTGCCAGCAGTTTAATCCCCGAGCCCCAGCATTTT. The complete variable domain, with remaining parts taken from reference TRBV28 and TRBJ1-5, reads DVKVTQSSRYLVKRTGEKVFLECVQDMDHENMFWYRQDPGLGLRLIYFSYDVKMKEKGDIPEGYSVSREKKERFSLILESASTNQTSMYLCASSLIPEPQHFGDGTRLSIL.

DNA for the CDR3: TGTGCCAGCAGCTTGCTATTGGAGACAGATACGCAGTATTTT. It translates to CASSLLLETDTQYF. The chain links TRBV5-4 to TRBJ2-3; D is uncertain. Trimming stripped 1 base from V and 3 bases from J, with 9 bases between. The CDR3 loop spans 14 amino acids. CDR1 and CDR2 from the germline V gene are SGHNT and YYREEE (reference sequence).

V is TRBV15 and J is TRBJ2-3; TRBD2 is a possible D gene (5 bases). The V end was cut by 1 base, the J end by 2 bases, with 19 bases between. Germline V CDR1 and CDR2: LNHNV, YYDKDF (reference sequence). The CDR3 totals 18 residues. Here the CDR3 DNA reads TGTGCCACCAGCAGAGGCGATCTACTAGTCGGGGACACAGATACGCAGTATTTT. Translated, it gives CATSRGDLLVGDTDTQYF. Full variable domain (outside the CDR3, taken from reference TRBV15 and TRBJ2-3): DAMVIQNPRYQVTQFGKPVTLSCSQTLNHNVMYWYQQKSSQAPKLLFHYYDKDFNNEADTPDNFQSRRPNTSFCFLDIRSPGLGDTAMYLCATSRGDLLVGDTDTQYFGPGTRLTVL.

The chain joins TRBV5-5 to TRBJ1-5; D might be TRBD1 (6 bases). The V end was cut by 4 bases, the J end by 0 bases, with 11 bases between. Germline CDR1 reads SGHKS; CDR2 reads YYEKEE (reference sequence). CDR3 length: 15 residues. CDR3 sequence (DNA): TGTGCCAGCAGCATTGGACAGAATAGCAATCAGCCCCAGCATTTT. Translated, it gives CASSIGQNSNQPQHF. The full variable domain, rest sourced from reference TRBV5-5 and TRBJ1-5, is DAGVTQSPTHLIKTRGQQVTLRCSPISGHKSVSWYQQVLGQGPQFIFQYYEKEERGRGNFPDRFSARQFPNYSSELNVNALLLGDSALYLCASSIGQNSNQPQHFGDGTRLSIL.